The rows below give T cell receptor beta chains drawn from one sample of a study of blood T cells in healthy people across ages. MiXCR, applied by TCRdb to the 5' RACE reads, yields one record per CDR3 protein. The sample yields 750,000 to 950,000 distinct CDR3 sequences, just under 30% seen once. These same records also appear under a second study, on T cells of mothers and their children.

Sample: blood. Receptors originate from a woman in her 40s in good health. Each CDR3 is given with its conserved first and last residue. A D gene is named only where the DNA matches it firmly. Size tells how often a clone was seen (once, few, many) or the class of an expanded clone, and some rows leave it out.

many	TRBV29-1	-	TRBJ2-7	CSVGPGEAYEQYF	TGCAGCGTGGGGCCTGGGGAAGCCTACGAGCAGTACTTC
few	TRBV2	TRBD1	TRBJ2-3	CASSPRQGFPTDTQYF	TGTGCCAGCAGCCCCCGACAGGGGTTTCCCACAGATACGCAGTATTTT
-	TRBV18	TRBD1	TRBJ2-4	CATHRTGEKNIQYF	TGTGCCACCCACCGGACAGGGGAGAAGAACATTCAGTACTTC
-	TRBV20-1	TRBD1	TRBJ2-7	CSARGDRTGIEQYF	TGCAGTGCTAGGGGGGACAGGACAGGGATCGAGCAGTACTTC
many	TRBV7-2	-	TRBJ1-2	CASSLGQGFGYTF	TGTGCCAGCAGCTTAGGGCAGGGTTTTGGCTACACCTTC
few	TRBV5-1	-	TRBJ2-5	CASSLAQGRQETQYF	TGCGCCAGCAGCTTGGCTCAGGGACGTCAAGAGACCCAGTACTTC
many	TRBV18	-	TRBJ2-7	CASSPRAAGGSYEQYF	TGTGCCAGCTCACCACGGGCAGCTGGTGGATCCTACGAGCAGTACTTC
many	TRBV6-5	-	TRBJ2-3	CASARVLSTDTQYF	TGTGCCAGCGCCAGGGTGTTGAGCACAGATACGCAGTATTTT
-	TRBV20-1	TRBD1	TRBJ2-6	CSARATGGSTGANVLTF	TGCAGTGCTAGGGCCACAGGGGGTTCGACTGGGGCCAACGTCCTGACTTTC
-	TRBV5-5	-	TRBJ1-2	CASSFSTGRFNYGYTF	TGTGCCAGCAGCTTTTCGACAGGAAGATTTAACTATGGCTACACCTTC
-	TRBV24-1	-	TRBJ2-5	CATSDLGPTGERETQYF	TGTGCCACCAGTGATTTGGGGCCCACAGGCGAGAGGGAGACCCAGTACTTC
many	TRBV7-9	TRBD2	TRBJ2-1	CASTPLAGGGRNEQFF	TGTGCCAGCACCCCACTAGCGGGGGGCGGTCGCAATGAGCAGTTCTTC
few	TRBV5-1	-	TRBJ1-2	CASSLEEGYNYGYTF	TGCGCCAGCAGCTTGGAGGAAGGCTATAACTATGGCTACACCTTC
once	TRBV6-6	-	TRBJ2-5	CASMSDQETQYF	TGTGCCAGCATGTCCGACCAAGAGACCCAGTACTTC
-	TRBV5-1	TRBD1	TRBJ1-1	CASSLTAGGKEAFF	TGCGCCAGCAGCTTGACGGCAGGGGGTAAAGAAGCTTTCTTT
-	TRBV18	-	TRBJ2-1	CASSPLQETQFF	TGTGCCAGCTCACCACTCCAAGAGACCCAGTTCTTC
few	TRBV20-1	-	TRBJ2-7	CSAINRGSLYEQYF	TGCAGTGCCATTAACCGGGGGAGCCTATACGAGCAGTACTTC
many	TRBV20-1	-	TRBJ2-6	CSARRTSGANVLTF	TGCAGTGCGCGGCGGACCTCTGGGGCCAACGTCCTGACTTTC
many	TRBV6-6	-	TRBJ1-6	CASTQTQVYLHF	TGTGCCAGCACTCAAACACAGGTTTACCTCCACTTT
many	TRBV7-2	-	TRBJ1-4	CASSLAGQSATNEKLFF	TGTGCCAGCAGCTTAGCAGGCCAGTCAGCAACTAATGAAAAACTGTTTTTT